Listed below are T cell receptor beta chains from one sample, sequenced in a study of identifying expanded T cells in peripheral blood. The assay was immunoSEQ multiplex PCR, and TCRdb's table has in-frame clones only and misses some. Of around 120,000 clones detected, approximately 90% appear once; the ten largest clones hold about a sixth. Sequenced input: blood. These receptors originate from a person aged 18-70 years in good health. The CDR3 runs from the conserved cysteine through the conserved F or W. Each record gives: D gene, clone size, V gene, J gene, CDR3 DNA, CDR3 protein. D genes are given only for firm matches. Clone sizes are given selectively: once, few, many, or a class where the clone is expanded.

D gene: -; clone size: -; V gene: TRBV6-4; J gene: TRBJ2-7; CDR3 DNA: TGTGCCAGCCGGGACGGAGATGGCGAGCAGTACTTC; CDR3 protein: CASRDGDGEQYF
D gene: -; clone size: -; V gene: TRBV7-9; J gene: TRBJ2-4; CDR3 DNA: TGTGCCAGCAGCGCGCCGGGGGGCGCGAAAAACATTCAGTACTTC; CDR3 protein: CASSAPGGAKNIQYF
D gene: TRBD2; clone size: -; V gene: TRBV5-6; J gene: TRBJ2-7; CDR3 DNA: TGTGCCAGCAGCCCCGGGACTAGCGGCACCTACGAGCAGTACTTC; CDR3 protein: CASSPGTSGTYEQYF
D gene: TRBD2; clone size: once; V gene: TRBV7-2; J gene: TRBJ2-1; CDR3 DNA: TGTGCCAGCAGCTCGGAGGTGCGGGGGGGCCATCGGGGAGAGCAGTTCTTC; CDR3 protein: CASSSEVRGGHRGEQFF
D gene: -; clone size: -; V gene: TRBV13; J gene: TRBJ2-6; CDR3 DNA: TGTGCCAGCAGCCCCCTTACTGGGGCCAACGTCCTGACTTTC; CDR3 protein: CASSPLTGANVLTF
D gene: TRBD2; clone size: -; V gene: TRBV5-1; J gene: TRBJ2-3; CDR3 DNA: TGCGCCAGCAGCTTGTCTAGCGGTAGCACAGATACGCAGTATTTT; CDR3 protein: CASSLSSGSTDTQYF
D gene: TRBD1; clone size: -; V gene: TRBV18; J gene: TRBJ2-4; CDR3 DNA: TGTGCCAGCTCACCGACGACAGGGGGCACAAACATTCAGTACTTC; CDR3 protein: CASSPTTGGTNIQYF
D gene: -; clone size: -; V gene: TRBV27; J gene: TRBJ1-1; CDR3 DNA: TGTGCCAGCAGTTTATTGGATTTTATGAACACTGAAGCTTTCTTT; CDR3 protein: CASSLLDFMNTEAFF
D gene: -; clone size: few; V gene: TRBV7-9; J gene: TRBJ1-6; CDR3 DNA: TGTGCCAGCAGCCCCGGGGACCGAGATAATTCACCCCTCCACTTT; CDR3 protein: CASSPGDRDNSPLHF
D gene: -; clone size: -; V gene: TRBV7-9; J gene: TRBJ1-6; CDR3 DNA: TGTGCCAGCAGCCCGGGACGGCCTAATTCACCCCTCCACTTT; CDR3 protein: CASSPGRPNSPLHF
D gene: -; clone size: few; V gene: TRBV30; J gene: TRBJ1-4; CDR3 DNA: TGTGCCTGGAGCCTCGGGACTACTAATGAAAAACTGTTTTTT; CDR3 protein: CAWSLGTTNEKLFF
D gene: TRBD1; clone size: -; V gene: TRBV7-2; J gene: TRBJ2-2; CDR3 DNA: TGCGCCAGCAGCCAAACTTACAGGGGCACCGGGGAGCTGTTTTTT; CDR3 protein: CASSQTYRGTGELFF
D gene: -; clone size: -; V gene: TRBV4-3; J gene: TRBJ1-2; CDR3 DNA: TGCGCCAGCAGCCAAGATGGGAGTAACTATGGCTACACCTTC; CDR3 protein: CASSQDGSNYGYTF
D gene: -; clone size: few; V gene: TRBV13; J gene: TRBJ1-6; CDR3 DNA: TGTGCCAGCAGCCAAGACGGACGGAATTCACCCCTCCACTTT; CDR3 protein: CASSQDGRNSPLHF
D gene: TRBD2; clone size: -; V gene: TRBV28; J gene: TRBJ2-5; CDR3 DNA: TGTGCCAGCAGCTCGACTAGCGGGGGGCTTCAAGAGACCCAGTACTTC; CDR3 protein: CASSSTSGGLQETQYF
D gene: -; clone size: -; V gene: TRBV27; J gene: TRBJ2-3; CDR3 DNA: TGTGCCAGCAGTGGGTCAGGCCCAGATACGCAGTATTTT; CDR3 protein: CASSGSGPDTQYF
D gene: -; clone size: once; V gene: TRBV5-1; J gene: TRBJ1-5; CDR3 DNA: TGCGCCAGCAGCTTGGGAGACGGTAGTAATCAGCCCCAGCATTTT; CDR3 protein: CASSLGDGSNQPQHF
D gene: -; clone size: -; V gene: TRBV11-2; J gene: TRBJ2-7; CDR3 DNA: TGTGCCAGCAGCCAACTGACACGGTACTACGAGCAGTACTTC; CDR3 protein: CASSQLTRYYEQYF
D gene: -; clone size: once; V gene: TRBV9; J gene: TRBJ1-2; CDR3 DNA: TGTGCCAGCAGGGAGGGGACGGCCGGGACCTTC; CDR3 protein: CASREGTAGTF
D gene: TRBD1; clone size: -; V gene: TRBV5-4; J gene: TRBJ2-3; CDR3 DNA: TGTGCCAGCAGCCCCCCGCCGGGACAGGGAACCGATACGCAGTATTTT; CDR3 protein: CASSPPPGQGTDTQYF
D gene: -; clone size: -; V gene: TRBV18; J gene: TRBJ1-2; CDR3 DNA: TGTGCCAGCTCGCCCATAGAGGCTAACTATGGCTACACCTTC; CDR3 protein: CASSPIEANYGYTF
D gene: -; clone size: few; V gene: TRBV19; J gene: TRBJ1-5; CDR3 DNA: TGTGCCAGTCTTAGGTCGGACATTTTGGGTCAGCCCCAGCATTTT; CDR3 protein: CASLRSDILGQPQHF